This T cell receptor beta chain is from a study of shared clonotypes between healthy human individuals. Background on the study: The study drew on a couple of women and a few men aged 18 to 49 as donors.

Points on this clone: Its antigen is undetermined.

Notes on the study in general: Donor scarcity curtailed the genetic and exposure-history diversity represented herein. Relative to their counterparts shared across all four donors, non-shared clonotypes exhibited diminished generation probabilities.

Deep-level running was used for the assay. Repertoires were generated with immunoSEQ multiplex PCR, while TCRdb's copy carries only in-frame clones and drops some. The profile shows 700,000 or so clones, less than 80% of them singletons. The receptor was derived from a woman aged 25-40 years in good health. The sample was memory CD4+ T cells sorted from blood. As for subset: CD45RA-negative fraction.

The CDR3 nucleotides are TGTGCCAGCAGTGTAGGGACAGGGACCACTGAAAAACTGTTTTTT. Residues: CASSVGTGTTEKLFF. The rearrangement joins TRBV2 to TRBJ1-4; 9 bases line up with TRBD1. The CDR3 runs 15 residues. Trimming removed 4 bases from V and 7 bases from J; junction bases left unmatched: 7. The germline V gene has CDR1 SNHLY and CDR2 FYNNEI.